Listed below are T cell receptor beta chains from one sample, sequenced in a study of blood T cell repertoires in COVID-19. The method was immunoSEQ multiplex PCR; TCRdb's version includes in-frame clones alone and lacks a portion of them. The sample has some 150,000 clones, more than 75% seen once. Sample: peripheral blood. These receptors were taken from a man in his fifties who had recovered from COVID-19. The CDR3 runs from the conserved cysteine through the conserved F or W. The order of the fields is clone size, V gene, CDR3 length, D gene, J gene, CDR3 DNA, CDR3 protein. The D gene is left open where the match is weak. Rows give clone size only sometimes, using once, few, many, or a class for an expanded clone.

>-|TRBV19|16|-|TRBJ1-5
TGTGCCAGTAGTTCTTTAGGGGGGGATAGCAATCAGCCCCAGCATTTT
CASSSLGGDSNQPQHF
>-|TRBV19|15|-|TRBJ2-2
TGTGCCACCGAACATCTCCCGAAAAACACCGGGGAGCTGTTTTTT
CATEHLPKNTGELFF
>once|TRBV7-2|15|-|TRBJ2-5
TGTGCCAGCAGCTTACAAGCGGCGACCCAAGAGACCCAGTACTTC
CASSLQAATQETQYF
>-|TRBV12-5|13|-|TRBJ1-2
TGTGCTAGTGGTTTGGTAGAACTACCTGGCTACACCTTC
CASGLVELPGYTF
>-|TRBV7-2|15|TRBD2|TRBJ2-2
TGTGCCAGCAGCTCGGGGGGAGCGGGGACCGGGGAGCTGTTTTTT
CASSSGGAGTGELFF
>-|TRBV6-4|16|-|TRBJ1-2
TGTGCCAGCAGTGCCCACGGGGGGAGTGGAGGAGATGGCTACACCTTC
CASSAHGGSGGDGYTF
>-|TRBV18|15|TRBD1|TRBJ1-6
TGTGCCAGCTCACCCGGACAGGCACTTGGTCGCACCCTCCACTTT
CASSPGQALGRTLHF
>-|TRBV2|14|-|TRBJ1-2
TGTGCCAGCAGTGGTTTCAGGGCTGACTATGGCTACACCTTC
CASSGFRADYGYTF
>-|TRBV7-2|14|TRBD1|TRBJ1-1
TGTGCCAGCAGCTCTCGGGACAGAAGCCCTGAAGCTTTCTTT
CASSSRDRSPEAFF
>-|TRBV6-2/TRBV6-3|13|-|TRBJ2-7
TGTGCCAGCAGTTACGTTGCAGGGTACGAGCAGTACTTC
CASSYVAGYEQYF
>-|TRBV10-3|15|TRBD1|TRBJ2-5
TGTGCCATCAGTGAGTCGACAGGGTCGGCTCAGACCCAGTACTTC
CAISESTGSAQTQYF
>-|TRBV6-6|11|-|TRBJ2-5
TGTGCCAGCAGTTTTTCAGGGAAGTGGTACTTC
CASSFSGKWYF
>-|TRBV19|16|TRBD1|TRBJ1-6
TGTGCCAGTAGTCCTCCGGGACAGCCGTATAATTCACCCCTCCACTTT
CASSPPGQPYNSPLHF
>-|TRBV24-1|14|-|TRBJ2-1
TGTGCCACCAGCGGGGGAAGCTCCTACAATGAGCAGTTCTTC
CATSGGSSYNEQFF
>-|TRBV19|15|-|TRBJ2-3
TGTGCCAGTAGCAGGACAGGGAGGGGTACAGATACGCAGTATTTT
CASSRTGRGTDTQYF
>-|TRBV7-3|15|-|TRBJ2-3
TGTGCCAGCAGCTTGCAAGGACTGAACACAGATACGCAGTATTTT
CASSLQGLNTDTQYF
>-|TRBV30|13|-|TRBJ2-5
TGTGCCTGGAGTAGTAGCGACCAAGAGACCCAGTACTTC
CAWSSSDQETQYF
>-|TRBV5-4|13|TRBD2|TRBJ2-2
TGTGCCAGCAGCTTGACAAGCGGGGGTGGGCTGTTTTTT
CASSLTSGGGLFF
>-|TRBV2|15|-|TRBJ1-3
TGTGCCAGCAGTAGACAGGTTGGCTCTGGAAACACCATATATTTT
CASSRQVGSGNTIYF
>-|TRBV6-5|14|-|TRBJ2-1
TGTGCCAGCACCTTTCGACAGGCCTACAATGAGCAGTTCTTC
CASTFRQAYNEQFF
>-|TRBV6-2/TRBV6-3|13|-|TRBJ2-5
TGTGCCAGCAGCTCCCATAGTCCAGAGACCCAGTACTTC
CASSSHSPETQYF
>-|TRBV5-4|16|TRBD1|TRBJ2-7
TGTGCCAGCAGCGGGCAGACAGGGGCGAACTCCTACGAGCAGTACTTC
CASSGQTGANSYEQYF
>-|TRBV6-5|14|TRBD1|TRBJ1-5
TGTGCCACTGCCTTCGACAGGGGGACCGATGCCCAGCATTTT
CATAFDRGTDAQHF
>-|TRBV6-1|16|-|TRBJ2-1
TGTGCCAGCAGTGAAGATCGGGCCGAGGGTATGTATGAGCAGTTCTTC
CASSEDRAEGMYEQFF
>-|TRBV7-2|13|-|TRBJ1-6
TGTGCCAGCAGCCGGGAGAATAATTCACCCCTCCACTTT
CASSRENNSPLHF
>once|TRBV7-8|15|TRBD1|TRBJ1-6
TGTGCCAGCAGCTCAGGACAGGGGGCTAATTCACCCCTCCACTTT
CASSSGQGANSPLHF